The sequence of this T cell receptor beta chain was determined in a study of blood T cell repertoires in COVID-19. For the study at large: COVID-19 samples collected from the United States, Italy and Spain covered acute and convalescent phases.

The data were produced by immunoSEQ multiplex PCR, yet TCRdb's version contains in-frame clones alone and is incomplete. Of about 300,000 clones listed, around 86% are singletons. Cohorts were determined from participant-reported clinical history. This receptor was taken from a man aged 30 to 39 who had recovered from COVID-19. The specimen was PBMCs or T cells enriched from blood (not recorded which).

CDR3 protein: CASRAEGTGIAAFF. CDR3 coding DNA: TGCGCCAGCAGGGCCGAGGGGACAGGGATTGCAGCTTTCTTT. This sequence joins TRBV10-1 and TRBJ1-1; 9 bases line up with TRBD1. The CDR3 has 14 amino acids. The ends lost 6 bases at V and 10 bases at J; junction bases unmatched: 12. Germline lookup yields CDR1 WNHNN and CDR2 SYGVQD (reference sequence).